Given below is one TCR beta chain in context. The data belong to a study of blood T cell repertoires in COVID-19. Background on the study: Spain, Italy and the United States supplied samples that represented acute and convalescent COVID-19. Nucleic acid was either cDNA or gDNA, and it came from T cells, B-cell-depleted T cells, or PBMCs.

In the original workflow: Reference gene primer amplification gave estimated nucleated cell counts. The assay was immunoSEQ multiplex PCR, and TCRdb's table has in-frame clones only and misses some. Clone size and V and J calls were adopted from that table, with D and trimming inferred from the DNA. The sample gives 150,000 to 200,000 clones, roughly four fifths of which show up once; less than 10% is in the top ten. This CDR3 contains 15 residues. Germline-derived CDR1 and CDR2 are SGHNT and YYREEE (reference sequence). Trimming at V came to 3 bases and at J to 9 bases, leaving 12 bases not matched to a gene. Patients at the Seattle site were enrolled during active infection and followed longitudinally.

The chain has TRBV5-4 and TRBJ2-1; 7 nucleotides align to TRBD2. This TCR was recovered from a woman in her 70s with COVID-19, enrolled during active disease. The sequenced sample consisted of peripheral blood. In DNA form, the CDR3 reads TGTGCCAGCAGCTATGGCGGGAGAAATATCGGTGAGCAGTTCTTC. It is translated as CASSYGGRNIGEQFF.